This T cell receptor beta chain emerged from a study of blood T cell repertoires in COVID-19. Across the whole study: Donors in the United States, Italy and Spain gave samples during acute or convalescent COVID-19. PBMCs, B-cell-depleted T cells, or T cells provided the cDNA or gDNA that made up the material.

After removal of 7 bases from V and 2 bases from J, the junction contained 4 bases not matched to a gene. Germline CDR1 is SGHTA and CDR2 is FQGNSA. The CDR3 covers 13 residues. In the study's own analysis: Amplification of reference gene primers was used by the study to estimate nucleated cell counts. TCRdb's copy holds only in-frame clones and misses some; the assay was immunoSEQ multiplex PCR. That table furnishes V, J and clone size, whereas the DNA furnished D and trimming. The sample has roughly 95,000 clones; over 80% are singletons. Sequenced material: peripheral blood. This clonotype was obtained from a man older than 75 with acute or convalescent COVID-19. V is TRBV7-2 and J is TRBJ2-5, with TRBD2 identical over 7 bases. CDR3 DNA: TGTGCCAGCAAACGGGACTATCAAGAGACCCAGTACTTC. Amino acid sequence: CASKRDYQETQYF.